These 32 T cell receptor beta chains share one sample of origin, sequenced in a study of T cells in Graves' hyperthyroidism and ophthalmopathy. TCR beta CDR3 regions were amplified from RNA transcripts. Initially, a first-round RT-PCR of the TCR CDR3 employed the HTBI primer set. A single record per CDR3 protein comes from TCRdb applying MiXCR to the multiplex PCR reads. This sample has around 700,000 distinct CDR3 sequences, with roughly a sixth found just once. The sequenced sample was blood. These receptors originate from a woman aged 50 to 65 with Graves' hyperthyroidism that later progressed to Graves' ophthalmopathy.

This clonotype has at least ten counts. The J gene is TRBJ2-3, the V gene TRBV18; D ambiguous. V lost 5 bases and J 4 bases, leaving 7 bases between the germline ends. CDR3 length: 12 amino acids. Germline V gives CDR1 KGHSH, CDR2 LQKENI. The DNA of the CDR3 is TGTGCCAGCTCAAGGACCCCAGATACGCAGTATTTT. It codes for CASSRTPDTQYF.

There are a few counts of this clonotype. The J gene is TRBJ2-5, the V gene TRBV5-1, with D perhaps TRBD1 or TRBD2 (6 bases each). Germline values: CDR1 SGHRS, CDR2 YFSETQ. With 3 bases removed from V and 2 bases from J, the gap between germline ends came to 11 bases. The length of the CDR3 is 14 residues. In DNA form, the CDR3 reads TGCGCCAGCAGCTATACGGGGGCGCAAGAGACCCAGTACTTC. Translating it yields CASSYTGAQETQYF.

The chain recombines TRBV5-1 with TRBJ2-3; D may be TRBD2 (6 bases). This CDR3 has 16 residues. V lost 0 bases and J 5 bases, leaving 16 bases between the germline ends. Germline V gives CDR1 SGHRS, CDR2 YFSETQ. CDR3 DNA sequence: TGCGCCAGCAGCTTGGCCGACGGGGACTTACAAGATACGCAGTATTTT. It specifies CASSLADGDLQDTQYF.

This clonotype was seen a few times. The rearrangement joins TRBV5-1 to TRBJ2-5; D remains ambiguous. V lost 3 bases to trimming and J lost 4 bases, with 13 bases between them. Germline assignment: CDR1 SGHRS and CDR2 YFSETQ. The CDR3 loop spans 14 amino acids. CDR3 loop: CASSSDTGRETQYF. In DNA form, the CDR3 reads TGCGCCAGCAGCTCCGACACGGGTAGAGAGACCCAGTACTTC.

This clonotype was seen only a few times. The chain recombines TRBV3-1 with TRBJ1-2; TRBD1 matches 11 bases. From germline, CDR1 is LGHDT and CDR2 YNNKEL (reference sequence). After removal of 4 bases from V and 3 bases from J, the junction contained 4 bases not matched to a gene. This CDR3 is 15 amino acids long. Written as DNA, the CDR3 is TGTGCCAGCAGCCCGGGACAGGGGGTGTACTATGGCTACACCTTC. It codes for CASSPGQGVYYGYTF.

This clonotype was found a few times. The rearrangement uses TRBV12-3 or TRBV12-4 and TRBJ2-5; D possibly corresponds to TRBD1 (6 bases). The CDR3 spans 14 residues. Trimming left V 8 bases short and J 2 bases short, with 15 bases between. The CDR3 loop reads CASRRADRQETQYF. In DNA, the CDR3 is TGTGCCAGCCGAAGGGCTGACAGGCAAGAGACCCAGTACTTC.

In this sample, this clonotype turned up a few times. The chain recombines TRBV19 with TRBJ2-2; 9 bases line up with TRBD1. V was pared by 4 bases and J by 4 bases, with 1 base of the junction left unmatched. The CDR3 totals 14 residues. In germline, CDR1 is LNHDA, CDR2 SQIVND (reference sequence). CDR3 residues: CASSRTGATGELFF. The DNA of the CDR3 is TGTGCCAGTAGTAGGACAGGGGCCACCGGGGAGCTGTTTTTT.

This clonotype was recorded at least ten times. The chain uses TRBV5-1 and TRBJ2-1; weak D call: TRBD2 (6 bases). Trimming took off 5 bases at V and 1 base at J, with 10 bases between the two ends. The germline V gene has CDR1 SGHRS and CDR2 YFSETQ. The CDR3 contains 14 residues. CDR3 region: CASSGGVSYNEQFF. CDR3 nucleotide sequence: TGCGCCAGCAGTGGAGGGGTATCCTACAATGAGCAGTTCTTC.

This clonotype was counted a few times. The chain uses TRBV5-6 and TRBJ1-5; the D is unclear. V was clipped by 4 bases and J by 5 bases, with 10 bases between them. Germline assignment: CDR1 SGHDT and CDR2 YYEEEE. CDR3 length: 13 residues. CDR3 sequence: CASSGGLYQPQHF. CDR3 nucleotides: TGTGCCAGCAGCGGTGGCCTGTATCAGCCCCAGCATTTT.

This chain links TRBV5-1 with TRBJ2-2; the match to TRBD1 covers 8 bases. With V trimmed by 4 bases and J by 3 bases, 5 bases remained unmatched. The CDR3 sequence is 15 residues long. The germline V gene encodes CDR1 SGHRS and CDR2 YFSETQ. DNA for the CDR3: TGCGCCAGCAGCAGGACAGGGAGTGACACCGGGGAGCTGTTTTTT. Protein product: CASSRTGSDTGELFF.

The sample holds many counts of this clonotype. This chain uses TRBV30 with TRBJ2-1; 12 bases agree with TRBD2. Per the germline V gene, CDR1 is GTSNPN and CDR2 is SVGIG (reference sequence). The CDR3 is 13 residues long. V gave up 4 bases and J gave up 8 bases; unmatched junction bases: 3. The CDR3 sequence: CAWNPSGGDEQFF. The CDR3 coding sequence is TGTGCCTGGAATCCTAGCGGGGGGGATGAGCAGTTCTTC.

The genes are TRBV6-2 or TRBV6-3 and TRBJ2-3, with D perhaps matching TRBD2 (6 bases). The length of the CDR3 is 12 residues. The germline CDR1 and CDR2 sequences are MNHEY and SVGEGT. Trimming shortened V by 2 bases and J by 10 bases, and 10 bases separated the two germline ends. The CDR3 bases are TGTGCCAGCAGTTACCCGGGGGAATCGCAGTATTTT. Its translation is CASSYPGESQYF.

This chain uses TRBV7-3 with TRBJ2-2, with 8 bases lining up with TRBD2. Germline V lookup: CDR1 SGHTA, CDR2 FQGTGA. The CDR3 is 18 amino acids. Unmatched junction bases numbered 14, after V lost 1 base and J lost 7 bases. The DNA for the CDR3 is TGTGCCAGCAGCTTAATACCTATGGCGGGGGGAACTAGCGGGGAGCTGTTTTTT. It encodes CASSLIPMAGGTSGELFF.

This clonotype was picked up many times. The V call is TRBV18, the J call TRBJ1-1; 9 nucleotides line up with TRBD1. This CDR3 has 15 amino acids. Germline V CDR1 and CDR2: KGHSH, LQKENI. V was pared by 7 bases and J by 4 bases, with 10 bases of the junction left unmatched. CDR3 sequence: CASCPGQGFLTEAFF. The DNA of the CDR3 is TGTGCCAGCTGTCCGGGACAGGGATTCCTCACTGAAGCTTTCTTT.

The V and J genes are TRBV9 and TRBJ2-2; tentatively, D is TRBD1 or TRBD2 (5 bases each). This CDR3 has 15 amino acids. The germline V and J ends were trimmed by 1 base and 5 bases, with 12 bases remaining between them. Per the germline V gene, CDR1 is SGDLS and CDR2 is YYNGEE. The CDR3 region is CASSVRGGWTGELFF. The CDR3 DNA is TGTGCCAGCAGCGTACGGGGCGGTTGGACCGGGGAGCTGTTTTTT.

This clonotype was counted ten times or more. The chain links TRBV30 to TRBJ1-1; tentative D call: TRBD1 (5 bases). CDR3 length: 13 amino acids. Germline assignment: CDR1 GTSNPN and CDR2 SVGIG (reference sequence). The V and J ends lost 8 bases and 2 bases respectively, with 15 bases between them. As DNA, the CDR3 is TGTGCCGGGATCCGGGACGTAAACACTGAAGCTTTCTTT. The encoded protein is CAGIRDVNTEAFF. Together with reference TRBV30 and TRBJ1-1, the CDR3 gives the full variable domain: SQTIHQWPATLVQPVGSPLSLECTVEGTSNPNLYWYRQAAGRGLQLLFYSVGIGQISSEVPQNLSASRPQDRQFILSSKKLLLSDSGFYLCAGIRDVNTEAFFGQGTRLTVV.

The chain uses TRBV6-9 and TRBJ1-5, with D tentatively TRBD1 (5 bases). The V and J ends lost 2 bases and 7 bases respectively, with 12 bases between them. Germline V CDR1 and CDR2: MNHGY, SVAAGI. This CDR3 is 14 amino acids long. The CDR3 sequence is CASSYGRGPQPQHF. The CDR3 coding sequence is TGTGCCAGCAGTTATGGAAGGGGCCCGCAGCCCCAGCATTTT.

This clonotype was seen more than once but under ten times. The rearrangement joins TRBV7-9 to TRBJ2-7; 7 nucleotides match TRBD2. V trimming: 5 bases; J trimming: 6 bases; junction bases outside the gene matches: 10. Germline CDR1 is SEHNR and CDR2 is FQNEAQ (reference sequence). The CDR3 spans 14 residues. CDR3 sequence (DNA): TGTGCCAGCAGCGGCGGACTAGTATCGGCCGAGCAGTACTTC. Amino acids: CASSGGLVSAEQYF. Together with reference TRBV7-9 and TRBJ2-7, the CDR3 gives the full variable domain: DTGVSQNPRHKITKRGQNVTFRCDPISEHNRLYWYRQTLGQGPEFLTYFQNEAQLEKSRLLSDRFSAERPKGSFSTLEIQRTEQGDSAMYLCASSGGLVSAEQYFGPGTRLTVT.

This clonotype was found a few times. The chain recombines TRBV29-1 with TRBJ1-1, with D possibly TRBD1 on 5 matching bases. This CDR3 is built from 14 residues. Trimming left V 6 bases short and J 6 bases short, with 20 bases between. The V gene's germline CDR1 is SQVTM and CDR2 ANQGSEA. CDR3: CSVKAGRERSEAFF. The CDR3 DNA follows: TGCAGCGTAAAAGCAGGGAGGGAACGATCTGAAGCTTTCTTT.

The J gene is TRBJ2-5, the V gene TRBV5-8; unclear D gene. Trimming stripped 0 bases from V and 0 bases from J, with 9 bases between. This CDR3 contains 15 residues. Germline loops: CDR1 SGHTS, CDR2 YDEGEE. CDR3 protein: CASSLGEAYQETQYF. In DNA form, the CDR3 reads TGTGCCAGCAGCTTGGGCGAAGCGTACCAAGAGACCCAGTACTTC.

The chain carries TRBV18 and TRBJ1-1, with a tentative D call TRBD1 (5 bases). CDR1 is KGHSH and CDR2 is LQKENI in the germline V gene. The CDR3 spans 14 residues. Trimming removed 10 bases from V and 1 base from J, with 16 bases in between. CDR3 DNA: TGTGCCATCTTACCAAGACAGACGAACACTGAAGCTTTCTTT. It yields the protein CAILPRQTNTEAFF. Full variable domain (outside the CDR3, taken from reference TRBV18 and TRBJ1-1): NAGVMQNPRHLVRRRGQEARLRCSPMKGHSHVYWYRQLPEEGLKFMVYLQKENIIDESGMPKERFSAEFPKEGPSILRIQQVVRGDSAAYFCAILPRQTNTEAFFGQGTRLTVV.

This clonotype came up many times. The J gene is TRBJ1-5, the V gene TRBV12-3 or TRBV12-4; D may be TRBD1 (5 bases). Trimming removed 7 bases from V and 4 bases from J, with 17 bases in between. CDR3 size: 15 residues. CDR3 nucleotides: TGTGCCAGCACCCTATCGGGGGGGAAAAATCAGCCCCAGCATTTT. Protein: CASTLSGGKNQPQHF.

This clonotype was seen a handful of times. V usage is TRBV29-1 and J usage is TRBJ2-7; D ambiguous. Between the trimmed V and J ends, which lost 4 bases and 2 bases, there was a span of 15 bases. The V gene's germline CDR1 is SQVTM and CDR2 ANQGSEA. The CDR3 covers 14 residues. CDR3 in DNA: TGCAGCGTTGTTTTGAGGACGGTGGCCTACGAGCAGTACTTC. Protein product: CSVVLRTVAYEQYF.

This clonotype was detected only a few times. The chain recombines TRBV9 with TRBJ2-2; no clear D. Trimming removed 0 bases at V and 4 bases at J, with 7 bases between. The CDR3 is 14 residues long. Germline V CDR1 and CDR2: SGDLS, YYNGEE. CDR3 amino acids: CASSVAIITGELFF. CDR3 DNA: TGTGCCAGCAGCGTAGCTATTATCACCGGGGAGCTGTTTTTT. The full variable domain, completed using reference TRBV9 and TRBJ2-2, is DSGVTQTPKHLITATGQRVTLRCSPRSGDLSVYWYQQSLDQGLQFLIQYYNGEERAKGNILERFSAQQFPDLHSELNLSSLELGDSALYFCASSVAIITGELFFGEGSRLTVL.

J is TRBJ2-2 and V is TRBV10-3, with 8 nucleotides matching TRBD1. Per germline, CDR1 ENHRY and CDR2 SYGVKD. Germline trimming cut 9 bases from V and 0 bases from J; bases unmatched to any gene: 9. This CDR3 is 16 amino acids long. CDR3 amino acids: CAIARSTGANTGELFF. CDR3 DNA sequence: TGTGCCATAGCGCGGTCGACAGGGGCGAACACCGGGGAGCTGTTTTTT.

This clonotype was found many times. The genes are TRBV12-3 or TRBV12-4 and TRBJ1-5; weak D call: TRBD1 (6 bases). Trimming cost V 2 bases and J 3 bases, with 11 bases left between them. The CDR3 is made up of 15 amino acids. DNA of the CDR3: TGTGCCAGCAGTTTAAAGGGGGGGGACAATCAGCCCCAGCATTTT. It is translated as CASSLKGGDNQPQHF.

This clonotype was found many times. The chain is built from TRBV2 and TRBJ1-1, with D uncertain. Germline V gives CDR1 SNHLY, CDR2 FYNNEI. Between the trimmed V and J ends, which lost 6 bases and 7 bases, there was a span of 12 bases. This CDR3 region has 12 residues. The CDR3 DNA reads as TGTGCCAGCAGGTTTTGGCAGGTTGAAGCTTTCTTT. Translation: CASRFWQVEAFF. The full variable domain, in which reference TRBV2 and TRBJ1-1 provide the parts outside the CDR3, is EPEVTQTPSHQVTQMGQEVILRCVPISNHLYFYWYRQILGQKVEFLVSFYNNEISEKSEIFDDQFSVERPDGSNFTLKIRSTKLEDSAMYFCASRFWQVEAFFGQGTRLTVV.

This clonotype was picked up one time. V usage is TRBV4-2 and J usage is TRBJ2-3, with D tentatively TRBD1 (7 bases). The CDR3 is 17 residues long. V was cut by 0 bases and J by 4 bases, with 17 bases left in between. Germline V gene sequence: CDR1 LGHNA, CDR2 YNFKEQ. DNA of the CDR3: TGTGCCAGCAGCCAAGATAGGGGGCACAGGGAGGCAGATACGCAGTATTTT. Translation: CASSQDRGHREADTQYF.

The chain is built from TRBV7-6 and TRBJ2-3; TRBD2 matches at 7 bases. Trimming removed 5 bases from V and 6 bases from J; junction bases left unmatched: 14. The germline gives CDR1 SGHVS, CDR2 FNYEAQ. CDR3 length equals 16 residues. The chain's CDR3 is CASSRDLADPIDTQYF. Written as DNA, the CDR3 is TGTGCCAGCAGCCGAGACCTAGCGGACCCCATTGATACGCAGTATTTT. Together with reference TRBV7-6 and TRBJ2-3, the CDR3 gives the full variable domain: GAGVSQSPRYKVTKRGQDVALRCDPISGHVSLYWYRQALGQGPEFLTYFNYEAQQDKSGLPNDRFSAERPEGSISTLTIQRTEQRDSAMYRCASSRDLADPIDTQYFGPGTRLTVL.

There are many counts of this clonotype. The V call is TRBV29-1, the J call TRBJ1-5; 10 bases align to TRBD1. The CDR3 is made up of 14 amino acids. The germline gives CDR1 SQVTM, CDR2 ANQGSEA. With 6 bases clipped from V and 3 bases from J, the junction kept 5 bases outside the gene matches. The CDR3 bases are TGCAGCGTGGTGGACAGGGGGTTCAATCAGCCCCAGCATTTT. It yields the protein CSVVDRGFNQPQHF.

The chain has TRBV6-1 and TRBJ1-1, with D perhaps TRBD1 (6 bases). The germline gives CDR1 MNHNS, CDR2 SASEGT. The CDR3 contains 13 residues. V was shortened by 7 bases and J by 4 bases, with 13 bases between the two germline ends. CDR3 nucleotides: TGTGCCAGCAATGACAAGGGGGGCACTGAAGCTTTCTTT. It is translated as CASNDKGGTEAFF.

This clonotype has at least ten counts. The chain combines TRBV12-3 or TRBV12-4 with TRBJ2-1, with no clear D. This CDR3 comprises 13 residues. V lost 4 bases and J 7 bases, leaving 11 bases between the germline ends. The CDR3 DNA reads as TGTGCCAGCAGTTCCTGGGGTAGGAATGAGCAGTTCTTC. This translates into CASSSWGRNEQFF.